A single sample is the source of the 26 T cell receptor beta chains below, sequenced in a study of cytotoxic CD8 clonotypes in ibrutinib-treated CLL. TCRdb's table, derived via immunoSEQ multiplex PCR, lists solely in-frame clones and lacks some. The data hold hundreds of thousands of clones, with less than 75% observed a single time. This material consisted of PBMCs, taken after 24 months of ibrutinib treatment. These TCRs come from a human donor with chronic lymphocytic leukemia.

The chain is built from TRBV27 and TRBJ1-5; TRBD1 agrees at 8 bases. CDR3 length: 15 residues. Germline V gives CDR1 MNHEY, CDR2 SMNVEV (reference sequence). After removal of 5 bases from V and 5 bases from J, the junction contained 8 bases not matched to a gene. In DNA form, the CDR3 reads TGTGCCAGCAGTACCAGCACAGGGGGTTATCAGCCCCAGCATTTT. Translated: CASSTSTGGYQPQHF.

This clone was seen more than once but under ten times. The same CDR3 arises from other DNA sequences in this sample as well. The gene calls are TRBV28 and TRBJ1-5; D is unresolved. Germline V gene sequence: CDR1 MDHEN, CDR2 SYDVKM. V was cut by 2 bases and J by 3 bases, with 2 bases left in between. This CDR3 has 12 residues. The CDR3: CASSLTNQPQHF. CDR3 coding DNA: TGTGCCAGCAGTTTAACCAATCAGCCCCAGCATTTT. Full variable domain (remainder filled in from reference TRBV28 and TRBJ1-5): DVKVTQSSRYLVKRTGEKVFLECVQDMDHENMFWYRQDPGLGLRLIYFSYDVKMKEKGDIPEGYSVSREKKERFSLILESASTNQTSMYLCASSLTNQPQHFGDGTRLSIL.

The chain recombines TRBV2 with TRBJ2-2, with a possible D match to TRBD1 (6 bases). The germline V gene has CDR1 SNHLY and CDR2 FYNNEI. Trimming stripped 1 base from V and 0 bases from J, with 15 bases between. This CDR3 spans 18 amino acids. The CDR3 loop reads CASSEDSPGTTNTGELFF. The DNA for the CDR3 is TGTGCCAGCAGTGAAGATTCCCCCGGGACAACGAACACCGGGGAGCTGTTTTTT.

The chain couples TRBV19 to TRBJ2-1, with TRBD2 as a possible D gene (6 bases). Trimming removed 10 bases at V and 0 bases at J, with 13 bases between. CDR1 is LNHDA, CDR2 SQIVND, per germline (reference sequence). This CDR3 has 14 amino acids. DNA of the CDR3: TGTGCCACCTCGGACGGGAGCTCCTACAATGAGCAGTTCTTC. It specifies CATSDGSSYNEQFF.

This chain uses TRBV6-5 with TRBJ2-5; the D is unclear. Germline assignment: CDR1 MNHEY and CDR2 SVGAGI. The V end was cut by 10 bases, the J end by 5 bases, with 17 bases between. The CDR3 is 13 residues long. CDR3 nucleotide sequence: TGTGCCATCCCGTTTCGAATTGGGGAGACCCAGTACTTC. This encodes CAIPFRIGETQYF.

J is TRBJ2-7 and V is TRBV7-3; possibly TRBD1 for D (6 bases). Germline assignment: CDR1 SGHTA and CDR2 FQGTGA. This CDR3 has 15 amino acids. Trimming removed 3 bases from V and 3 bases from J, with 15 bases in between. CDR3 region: CASSFIAGAIYEQYF. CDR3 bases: TGTGCCAGCAGCTTCATCGCAGGGGCAATCTACGAGCAGTACTTC.

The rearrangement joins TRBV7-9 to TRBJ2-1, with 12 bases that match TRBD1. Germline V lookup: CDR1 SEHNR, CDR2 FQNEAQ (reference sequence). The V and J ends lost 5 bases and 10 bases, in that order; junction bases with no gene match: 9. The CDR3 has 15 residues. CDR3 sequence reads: CASSPPGQGAREQFF. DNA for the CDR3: TGTGCCAGCAGCCCACCGGGACAGGGGGCAAGGGAGCAGTTCTTC.

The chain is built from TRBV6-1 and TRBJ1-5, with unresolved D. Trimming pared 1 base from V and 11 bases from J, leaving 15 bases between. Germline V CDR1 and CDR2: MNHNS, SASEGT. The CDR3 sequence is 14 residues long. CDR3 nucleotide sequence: TGTGCCAGCAGTGAAGACCCTACGACCTGGGCCCAGCATTTT. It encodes CASSEDPTTWAQHF.

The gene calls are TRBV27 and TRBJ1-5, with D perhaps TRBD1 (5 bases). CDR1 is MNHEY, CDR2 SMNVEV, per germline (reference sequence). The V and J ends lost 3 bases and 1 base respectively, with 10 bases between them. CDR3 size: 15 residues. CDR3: CASSFRGSSNQPQHF. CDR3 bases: TGTGCCAGCAGTTTCCGGGGCTCCAGCAATCAGCCCCAGCATTTT.

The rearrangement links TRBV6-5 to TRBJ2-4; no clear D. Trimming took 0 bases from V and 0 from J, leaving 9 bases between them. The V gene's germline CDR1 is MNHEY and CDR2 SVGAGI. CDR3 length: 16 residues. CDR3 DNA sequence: TGTGCCAGCAGTTACTCGCTAGGAGTAGCCAAAAACATTCAGTACTTC. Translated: CASSYSLGVAKNIQYF.

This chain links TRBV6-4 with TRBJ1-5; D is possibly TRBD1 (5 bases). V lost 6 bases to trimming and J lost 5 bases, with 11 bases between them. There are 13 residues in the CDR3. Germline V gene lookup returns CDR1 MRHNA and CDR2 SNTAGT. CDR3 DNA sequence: TGTGCCAGCAGCGCTGACAGTCATCAGCCCCAGCATTTT. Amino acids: CASSADSHQPQHF.

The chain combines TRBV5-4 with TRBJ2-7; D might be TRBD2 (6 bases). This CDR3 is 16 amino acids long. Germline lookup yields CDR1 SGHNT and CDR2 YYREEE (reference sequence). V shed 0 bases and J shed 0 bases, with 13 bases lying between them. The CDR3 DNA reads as TGTGCCAGCAGCTTGGTTTATGCGGGACCCTCCTACGAGCAGTACTTC. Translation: CASSLVYAGPSYEQYF.

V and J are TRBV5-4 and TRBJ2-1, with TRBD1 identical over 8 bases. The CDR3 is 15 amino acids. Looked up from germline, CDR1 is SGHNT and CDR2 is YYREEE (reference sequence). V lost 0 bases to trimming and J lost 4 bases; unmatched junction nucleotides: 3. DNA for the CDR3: TGTGCCAGCAGCTTGGAGACAGGGGTATACAATGAGCAGTTCTTC. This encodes CASSLETGVYNEQFF.

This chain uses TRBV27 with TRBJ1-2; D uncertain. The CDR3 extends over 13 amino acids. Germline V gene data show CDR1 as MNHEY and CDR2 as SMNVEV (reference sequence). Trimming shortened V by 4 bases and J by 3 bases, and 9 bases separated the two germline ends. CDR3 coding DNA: TGTGCCAGCAGTTACACGGACTACTATGGCTACACCTTC. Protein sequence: CASSYTDYYGYTF.

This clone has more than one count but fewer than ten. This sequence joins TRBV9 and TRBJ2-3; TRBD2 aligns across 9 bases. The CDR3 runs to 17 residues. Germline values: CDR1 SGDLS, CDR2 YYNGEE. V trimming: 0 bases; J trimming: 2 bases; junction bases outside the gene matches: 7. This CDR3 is CASSVGASGTITDTQYF. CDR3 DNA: TGTGCCAGCAGCGTAGGAGCTAGCGGGACGATCACAGATACGCAGTATTTT.

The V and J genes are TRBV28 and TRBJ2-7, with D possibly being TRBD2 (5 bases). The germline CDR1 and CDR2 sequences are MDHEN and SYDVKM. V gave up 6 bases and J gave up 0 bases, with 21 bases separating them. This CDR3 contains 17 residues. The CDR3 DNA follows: TGTGCCAGCAGACTAAGCCTCACCGGGAATACCTCCTACGAGCAGTACTTC. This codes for CASRLSLTGNTSYEQYF.

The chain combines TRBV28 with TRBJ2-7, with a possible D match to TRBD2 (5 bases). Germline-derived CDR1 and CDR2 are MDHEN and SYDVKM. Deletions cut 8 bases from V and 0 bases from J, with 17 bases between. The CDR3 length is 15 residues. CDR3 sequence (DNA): TGTGCCAGCTGCCCGGCGGAGCGGAACTCCTACGAGCAGTACTTC. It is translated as CASCPAERNSYEQYF.

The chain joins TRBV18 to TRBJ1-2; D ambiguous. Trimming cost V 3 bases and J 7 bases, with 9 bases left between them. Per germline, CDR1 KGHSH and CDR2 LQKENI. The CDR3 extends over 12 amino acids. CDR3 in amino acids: CASSPRWGGYTF. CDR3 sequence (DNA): TGTGCCAGCTCACCCCGGTGGGGTGGCTACACCTTC.

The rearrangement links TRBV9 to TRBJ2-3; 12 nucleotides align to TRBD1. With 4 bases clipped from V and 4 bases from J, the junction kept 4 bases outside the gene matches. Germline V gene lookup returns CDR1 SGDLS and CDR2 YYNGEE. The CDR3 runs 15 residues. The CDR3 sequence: CASSSGQGAADTQYF. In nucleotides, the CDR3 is TGTGCCAGCAGCTCGGGACAGGGGGCGGCAGATACGCAGTATTTT.

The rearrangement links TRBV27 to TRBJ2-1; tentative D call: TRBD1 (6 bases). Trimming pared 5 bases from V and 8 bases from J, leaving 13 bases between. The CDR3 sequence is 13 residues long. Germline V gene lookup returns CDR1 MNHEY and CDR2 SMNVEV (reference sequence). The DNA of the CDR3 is TGTGCCAGCAGTCTACAGGGCGCCCATGAGCAGTTCTTC. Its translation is CASSLQGAHEQFF.

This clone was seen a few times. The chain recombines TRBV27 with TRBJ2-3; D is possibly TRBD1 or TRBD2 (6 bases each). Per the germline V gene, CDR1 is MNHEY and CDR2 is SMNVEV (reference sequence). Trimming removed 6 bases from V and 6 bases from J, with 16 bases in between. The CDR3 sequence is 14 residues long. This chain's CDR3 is CASSRGTIRDTQYF. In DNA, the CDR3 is TGTGCCAGCAGCCGCGGGACAATTAGGGATACGCAGTATTTT.

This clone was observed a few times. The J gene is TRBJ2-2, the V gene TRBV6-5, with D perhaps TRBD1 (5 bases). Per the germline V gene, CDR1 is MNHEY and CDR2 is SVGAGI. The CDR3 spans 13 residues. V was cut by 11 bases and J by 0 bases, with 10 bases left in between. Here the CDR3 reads CAAQGTNTGELFF. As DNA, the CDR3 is TGTGCCGCCCAGGGTACGAACACCGGGGAGCTGTTTTTT.

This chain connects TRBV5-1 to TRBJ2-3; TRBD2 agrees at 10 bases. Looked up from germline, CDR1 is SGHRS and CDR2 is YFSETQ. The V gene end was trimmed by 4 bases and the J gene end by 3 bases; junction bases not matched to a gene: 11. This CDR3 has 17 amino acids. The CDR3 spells CASSLPPSGSRTDTQYF. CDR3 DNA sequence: TGCGCCAGCAGCCTACCCCCTAGCGGGAGTAGAACAGATACGCAGTATTTT. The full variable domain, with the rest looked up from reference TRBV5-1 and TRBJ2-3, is KAGVTQTPRYLIKTRGQQVTLSCSPISGHRSVSWYQQTPGQGLQFLFEYFSETQRNKGNFPGRFSGRQFSNSRSEMNVSTLELGDSALYLCASSLPPSGSRTDTQYFGPGTRLTVL.

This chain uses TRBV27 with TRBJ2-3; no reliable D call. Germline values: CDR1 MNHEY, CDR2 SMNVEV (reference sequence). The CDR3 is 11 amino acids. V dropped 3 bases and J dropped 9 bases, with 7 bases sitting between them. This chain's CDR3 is CASSLGKTQYF. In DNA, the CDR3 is TGTGCCAGCAGTTTGGGGAAGACGCAGTATTTT.

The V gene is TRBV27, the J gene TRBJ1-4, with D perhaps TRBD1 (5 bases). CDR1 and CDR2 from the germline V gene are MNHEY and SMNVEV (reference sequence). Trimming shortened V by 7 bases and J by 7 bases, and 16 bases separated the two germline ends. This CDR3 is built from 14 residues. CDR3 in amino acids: CASTGSGAGEKLFF. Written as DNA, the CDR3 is TGTGCCAGCACCGGTTCCGGGGCCGGTGAAAAACTGTTTTTT.

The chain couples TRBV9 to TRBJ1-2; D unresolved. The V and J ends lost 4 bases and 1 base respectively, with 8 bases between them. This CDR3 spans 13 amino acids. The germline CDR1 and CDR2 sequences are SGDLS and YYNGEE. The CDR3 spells CASSPVGNYGYTF. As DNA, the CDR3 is TGTGCCAGCAGCCCTGTAGGTAACTATGGCTACACCTTC.